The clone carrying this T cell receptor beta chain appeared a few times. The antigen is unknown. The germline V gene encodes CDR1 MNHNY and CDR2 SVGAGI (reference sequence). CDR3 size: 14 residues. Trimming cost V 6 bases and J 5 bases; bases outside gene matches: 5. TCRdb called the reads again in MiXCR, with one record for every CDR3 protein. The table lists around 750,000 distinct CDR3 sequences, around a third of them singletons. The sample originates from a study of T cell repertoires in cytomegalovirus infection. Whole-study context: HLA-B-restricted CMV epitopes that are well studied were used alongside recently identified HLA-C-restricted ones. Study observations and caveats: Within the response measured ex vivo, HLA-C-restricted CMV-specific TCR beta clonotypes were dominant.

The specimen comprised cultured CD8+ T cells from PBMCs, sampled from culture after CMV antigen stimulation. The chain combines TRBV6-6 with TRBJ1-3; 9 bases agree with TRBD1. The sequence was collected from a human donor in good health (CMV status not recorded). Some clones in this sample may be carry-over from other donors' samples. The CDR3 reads CASSTDRGRNTIYF. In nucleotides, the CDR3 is TGTGCCAGCAGCACGGACAGGGGACGAAACACCATATATTTT.